A single TCR beta chain is shown here with its context. Its antigen is unknown. V lost 7 bases and J lost 11; bases outside the gene matches: 20. This CDR3 region has 16 residues. Germline assignment: CDR1 MGHDK and CDR2 SYGVNS. This entry belongs to a study of beta chain features in type 1 diabetes. Study-level points and caveats: In type 1 diabetes patients, VDJ junctions had fewer insertions; deletions at these junctions were more frequent. TCRB CDR3 length was moderately but significantly reduced in all four CD4+ subsets of Type 1 diabetes patients. It was not settled here whether HLA type affects TCRB rearrangement.

Expressed TCRB transcripts were sequenced because the entire RNA isolate underwent reverse transcription. This table comes from immunoSEQ multiplex PCR, and its TCRdb copy is limited to in-frame clones, with some not included. The top ten hold more than 0.5% of the sample, which has 150,000 to 200,000 clones, around 8.6% seen once. Specimen: central memory CD4+ T cells from blood. The chain couples TRBV25-1 to TRBJ2-3, with 8 bases lining up with TRBD1. The TCR sequence derives from a woman younger than 30 with type 1 diabetes. The CDR3 protein is CASTSAWGQEWTGQYF. The CDR3 nucleotides read TGTGCCAGCACCTCTGCTTGGGGACAGGAGTGGACTGGGCAGTATTTT. Combining the CDR3 with reference TRBV25-1 and TRBJ2-3 gives the whole variable domain EADIYQTPRYLVIGTGKKITLECSQTMGHDKMYWYQQDPGMELHLIHYSYGVNSTEKGDLSSESTVSRIRTEHFPLTLESARPSHTSQYLCASTSAWGQEWTGQYFGPGTRLTVL.